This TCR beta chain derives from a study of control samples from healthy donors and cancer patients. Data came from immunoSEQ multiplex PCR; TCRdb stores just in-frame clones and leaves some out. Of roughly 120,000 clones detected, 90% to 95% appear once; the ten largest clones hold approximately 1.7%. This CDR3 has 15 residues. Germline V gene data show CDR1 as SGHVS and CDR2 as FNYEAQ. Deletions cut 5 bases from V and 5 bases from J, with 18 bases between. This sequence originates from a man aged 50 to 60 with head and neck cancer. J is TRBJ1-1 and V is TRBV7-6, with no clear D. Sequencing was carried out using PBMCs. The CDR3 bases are TGTGCCAGCAGCCGCTCACAAGGGCAACCTACTGAAGCTTTCTTT. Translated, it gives CASSRSQGQPTEAFF.